The 17 T cell receptor beta chains below were found in one sample sequenced in a study of technical replicates of blood from a few donors. Data came from immunoSEQ multiplex PCR; TCRdb stores just in-frame clones and leaves some out. Of 50,000 to 65,000 clones in the sample, 85% to 95% were seen once. Sequenced input: PBMCs. The receptors were gathered from a human donor in good health. Some clones in this sample may be carry-over from other donors' samples.

This clone was counted once. This chain uses TRBV7-9 with TRBJ1-3; D perhaps matches TRBD1 (6 bases). CDR1 and CDR2 (germline): SEHNR, FQNEAQ (reference sequence). The CDR3 spans 15 residues. The V end was cut by 6 bases, the J end by 4 bases, with 16 bases between. CDR3 coding DNA: TGTGCCAGCAGACCTAAAGACAGGCTGGGAAACACCATATATTTT. Translated, it gives CASRPKDRLGNTIYF.

The rearrangement uses TRBV25-1 and TRBJ1-4; TRBD1 matches at 8 bases. CDR3 length: 15 residues. J was trimmed by 4 bases and V by 6 bases; bases with no gene match: 7. In germline, CDR1 is MGHDK, CDR2 SYGVNS. The DNA for the CDR3 is TGTGCCAGCAGCGCGGACAGGGTTGTTAATGAAAAACTGTTTTTT. Its translation: CASSADRVVNEKLFF.

The rearrangement joins TRBV5-1 to TRBJ1-2, with D possibly being TRBD1 (5 bases). The germline CDR1 and CDR2 sequences are SGHRS and YFSETQ. V lost 7 bases and J 8 bases, leaving 18 bases between the germline ends. This CDR3 is built from 13 residues. CDR3 region: CASRPGGTVGYTF. The CDR3 DNA is TGCGCCAGCCGACCTGGCGGGACCGTGGGCTACACCTTC.

The chain combines TRBV7-8 with TRBJ2-3; D unresolved. CDR1 and CDR2 from the germline V gene are SGHVS and FQNEAQ. V was cut by 1 base and J by 2 bases, with 7 bases left in between. The CDR3 totals 14 residues. In nucleotides, the CDR3 is TGTGCCAGCAGCTTAGTATACACCACAGATACGCAGTATTTT. It codes for CASSLVYTTDTQYF.

The chain uses TRBV23-1 and TRBJ2-5; TRBD2 matches 11 bases. TRBV23-1 counts as an open reading frame of uncertain function. V lost 0 bases and J lost 0; bases outside the gene matches: 6. The CDR3 sequence is 18 residues long. The CDR3 sequence is CASSQSLAGGLYQETQYF. CDR3 in DNA: TGCGCCAGCAGTCAATCCCTAGCGGGGGGATTGTACCAAGAGACCCAGTACTTC.

This clone has a single count. V and J are TRBV11-2 and TRBJ2-7; 8 nucleotides match TRBD2. The CDR3 is 14 amino acids. Germline CDR1 is SGHAT and CDR2 is FQNNGV. With 0 bases clipped from V and 5 bases from J, the junction kept 3 bases outside the gene matches. The CDR3 here is CASSLDGRANEQYF. CDR3 DNA sequence: TGTGCCAGCAGCTTAGACGGGAGGGCGAACGAGCAGTACTTC.

The V call is TRBV11-1, the J call TRBJ1-1, with 7 bases fitting TRBD1. V shed 5 bases, J shed 7 bases, and the junction held 7 bases outside the gene matches. This CDR3 spans 13 amino acids. The germline gives CDR1 SGHAT, CDR2 FQDESV (reference sequence). The CDR3 nucleotides read TGTGCCAGCAGCACCGACAGGGTTATTGAAGCTTTCTTT. It is translated as CASSTDRVIEAFF.

V is TRBV27 and J is TRBJ2-1, with TRBD1 identical over 9 bases. Germline V lookup: CDR1 MNHEY, CDR2 SMNVEV (reference sequence). This CDR3 has 16 amino acids. J gave up 3 bases and V 7 bases, and 10 bases lay outside the gene matches. The CDR3 bases are TGTGCCAGCAAACTAAGCCAGGGACAGGGCTACAATGAGCAGTTCTTC. Amino acids: CASKLSQGQGYNEQFF.

The chain recombines TRBV7-7 with TRBJ2-3; 8 nucleotides align to TRBD1. CDR1 is SSHAT, CDR2 FNYEAQ, per germline (reference sequence). V lost 5 bases, J lost 1 base, and 5 bases stayed unmatched. The CDR3 loop spans 15 amino acids. Here the CDR3 DNA reads TGTGCCAGCAGCCCCGGGACAGGACGCACAGATACGCAGTATTTT. Its protein product is CASSPGTGRTDTQYF. Drawing the rest from reference TRBV7-7 and TRBJ2-3, the complete variable domain is GAGVSQSPRYKVTKRGQDVTLRCDPISSHATLYWYQQALGQGPEFLTYFNYEAQPDKSGLPSDRFSAERPEGSISTLTIQRTEQRDSAMYRCASSPGTGRTDTQYFGPGTRLTVL.

The chain combines TRBV15 with TRBJ1-4; 8 bases are shared with TRBD1. The V gene's germline CDR1 is LNHNV and CDR2 YYDKDF (reference sequence). V lost 5 bases, J lost 7 bases, and 12 bases stayed unmatched. There are 16 residues in the CDR3. CDR3 sequence (DNA): TGTGCCACCAGCGGATACACAGGGGGTCCGGGTGAAAAACTGTTTTTT. This gives the protein CATSGYTGGPGEKLFF.

V usage is TRBV18 and J usage is TRBJ1-4, with TRBD1 matching over 8 bases. The CDR3 is 16 residues long. Trimming at V came to 3 bases and at J to 2 bases, leaving 5 bases not matched to a gene. The germline CDR1 and CDR2 sequences are KGHSH and LQKENI. CDR3 sequence: CASSPDRVGTNEKLFF. In DNA, the CDR3 is TGTGCCAGCTCACCGGACAGGGTTGGGACTAATGAAAAACTGTTTTTT.

V and J are TRBV7-3 and TRBJ2-5; weak D call: TRBD2 (6 bases). V was trimmed by 5 bases and J by 1 base, leaving 14 bases between them. The CDR3 consists of 15 residues. CDR1 is SGHTA and CDR2 is FQGTGA in the germline V gene. The CDR3 loop reads CASSTPAGGQETQYF. The CDR3 coding sequence is TGTGCCAGCAGCACTCCAGCCGGGGGCCAAGAGACCCAGTACTTC.

The V and J genes are TRBV7-9 and TRBJ1-2; TRBD1 agrees at 10 bases. The junction had 5 bases not matched to a gene; V was cut back by 3 bases and J by 7 bases. The CDR3 covers 14 residues. Germline-derived CDR1 and CDR2 are SEHNR and FQNEAQ (reference sequence). The CDR3 here is CASSFLGQGGGYTF. The CDR3 DNA is TGTGCCAGCAGCTTTCTCGGACAGGGGGGTGGCTACACCTTC.

The rearrangement uses TRBV27 and TRBJ1-1, with 10 bases identical to TRBD1. This CDR3 has 14 residues. Germline lookup yields CDR1 MNHEY and CDR2 SMNVEV (reference sequence). Trimming removed 4 bases from V and 4 bases from J; junction bases left unmatched: 3. CDR3 sequence reads: CASSWRTGGTEAFF. CDR3 DNA sequence: TGTGCCAGCAGTTGGAGGACAGGGGGCACTGAAGCTTTCTTT.

This chain joins TRBV19 and TRBJ2-7, with a possible D match to TRBD2 (5 bases). Trimming pared 0 bases from V and 6 bases from J, leaving 12 bases between. The germline V gene has CDR1 LNHDA and CDR2 SQIVND (reference sequence). The CDR3 runs 14 residues. CDR3 DNA sequence: TGTGCCAGTAGTATAGAGGGGAGAGGCGGCGAGCAGTACTTC. It codes for CASSIEGRGGEQYF. The variable domain in full, with the rest retrieved from reference TRBV19 and TRBJ2-7, is DGGITQSPKYLFRKEGQNVTLSCEQNLNHDAMYWYRQDPGQGLRLIYYSQIVNDFQKGDIAEGYSVSREKKESFPLTVTSAQKNPTAFYLCASSIEGRGGEQYFGPGTRLTVT.

The chain is built from TRBV30 and TRBJ2-3; perhaps TRBD2 as D (6 bases). Germline CDR1 reads GTSNPN; CDR2 reads SVGIG (reference sequence). The germline V and J ends were trimmed by 1 base and 2 bases, with 13 bases remaining between them. CDR3 length: 15 amino acids. Written as DNA, the CDR3 is TGTGCCTGGAGTGGTGACGGGAGTGTCACAGATACGCAGTATTTT. Translation gives CAWSGDGSVTDTQYF. Supplemented by reference TRBV30 and TRBJ2-3, the full variable domain reads SQTIHQWPATLVQPVGSPLSLECTVEGTSNPNLYWYRQAAGRGLQLLFYSVGIGQISSEVPQNLSASRPQDRQFILSSKKLLLSDSGFYLCAWSGDGSVTDTQYFGPGTRLTVL.

This chain joins TRBV7-9 and TRBJ1-6; 8 nucleotides line up with TRBD1. This CDR3 is built from 15 residues. The V segment lost 5 bases and the J segment 8 bases; nucleotides outside the gene matches: 8. Per germline, CDR1 SEHNR and CDR2 FQNEAQ (reference sequence). The CDR3 spells CASSPQGAMDSPLHF. As DNA, the CDR3 is TGTGCCAGCAGCCCTCAGGGGGCTATGGATTCACCCCTCCACTTT. The full variable domain, completed using reference TRBV7-9 and TRBJ1-6, is DTGVSQNPRHKITKRGQNVTFRCDPISEHNRLYWYRQTLGQGPEFLTYFQNEAQLEKSRLLSDRFSAERPKGSFSTLEIQRTEQGDSAMYLCASSPQGAMDSPLHFGNGTRLTVT.